Here is one TCR beta chain with its context. There are a few counts of this clonotype. It lacks a known antigen. No base qualities exist here, and no much larger clone lies one base off it. Receptors were amplified or captured by PCR. The sequencer listed for this sample is Illumina HiSeq 2500. TCR library preparation used molecular barcoding, with unique molecular identifiers applied to normalize quantification of the TCRbeta repertoire. Using fastp at Q25 and MiXCR, TCRdb reprocessed the public reads and kept productive beta chains. Every CDR3 protein is listed once, alongside the most common genes and DNA of its rows. The table for this sample lists about 340,000 distinct CDR3 sequences; approximately 10% of them were counted only once. Of the sample, more than 2% falls within the top ten clones. The CDR3 has 14 amino acids, counting the end cysteine and phenylalanine. The kept DNA is CDR3 alone, 42 bases in frame from the first base. Trimming removed 6 bases from V and 0 bases from J, leaving 9 bases between the germline ends.

The data were taken from a study of T-cell reconstitution after alpha-beta-depleted transplantation in children (dated by TCRdb to the mid-2010s). General notes on the study: T-cell immune reconstitution after TCRalphabeta/CD19-depleted allogeneic hematopoietic cell transplantation in children was quantitatively tracked in the study by means of TCR repertoire profiling.

The rearranged segments are TRBV12-3 or TRBV12-4 and TRBJ1-5; no confident D gene assignment can be made. The receptor's source is a human donor who donated a stem cell graft to a child with acute lymphoblastic leukemia. Sequenced here: PBMCs from the stem cell graft donor, sampled from the stem cell graft. The nucleotides read TGTGCCAGCAGCAACCTTTATAGCAATCAGCCCCAGCATTTT. The resulting protein is CASSNLYSNQPQHF.